The clone carrying this T cell receptor beta chain has just a few counts. Its specificity is not known. TCRB transcripts that were expressed got sequenced, as all of the isolated RNA had been reverse transcribed. Sequencing was performed with immunoSEQ multiplex PCR; in TCRdb, only in-frame clones are kept and a portion is missing. Of about 340,000 clones listed, roughly 13% are singletons. The data originate from a study of beta chain features in type 1 diabetes. General study findings and limits: The similarity of naive, central memory and Treg TCRB repertoires appeared greater among patients than among healthy donors. Shorter TCRB CDR3s, moderately but significantly so, were found in Type 1 diabetes patients in all four CD4+ subsets.

V lost 6 bases and J 0 bases, leaving 17 bases between the germline ends. CDR1 and CDR2 (germline): MGHDK, SYGVNS. This CDR3 has 16 amino acids. The genes are TRBV25-1 and TRBJ1-2; D is unclear. This clonotype originated in a woman aged 18-29 years with type 1 diabetes. The sample taken for sequencing was naive CD4+ T cells from blood. CDR3 DNA sequence: TGTGCCAGCAGCCAAGGGAGCCTAGGCACTAACTATGGCTACACCTTC. Its protein product is CASSQGSLGTNYGYTF.